This TCR beta chain was observed in a study of cytomegalovirus exposure and HLA in healthy donors. With 0 bases removed from V and 8 bases from J, the gap between germline ends came to 12 bases. CDR1 SGHKS and CDR2 YYEKEE come from the germline V gene (reference sequence). The CDR3 contains 13 residues. PCR primers comprised 60 Vbeta and 13 Jbeta primers. Assay: immunoSEQ multiplex PCR; the TCRdb copy retains only in-frame clones and omits some. Of roughly 130,000 clones listed, approximately 67% are singletons. V gene TRBV5-5 combines with J gene TRBJ2-7, with D maybe TRBD1 (5 bases). The receptor was derived from a woman between 55 and 75 years old in good health and CMV-seronegative. Material for sequencing was PBMCs. The DNA of the CDR3 is TGTGCCAGCAGCTTGGAGGGGCTCCGGCAGCAGTACTTC. It translates to CASSLEGLRQQYF.